Listed below are T cell receptor beta chains from one sample, sequenced in a study of shared clonotypes between healthy human individuals. Some clones are missing from TCRdb's copy, which holds only in-frame ones; the method was immunoSEQ multiplex PCR. The table includes about 2,200,000 clones, just over 90% detected once. Sequencing input: naive CD8+ T cells from PBMCs. The receptors originated from a man aged 18-30 years in good health. Some clones in this sample may be carry-over from other donors' samples. Both conserved end residues are part of each CDR3. A D gene is named only where the DNA matches it firmly. Clone size is given for some rows only: seen once, a few or many times, or a class if the clone is expanded.

>TRBJ1-2|NA|NA|TRBV4-1
TGCGCCAGCAGCCAAGAATGGGTTAACTATGGCTACACCTTC
CASSQEWVNYGYTF
>TRBJ2-7|NA|NA|TRBV10-3
TGTGCCATCAGTGAGTCAGGCCAGAACGAGCAGTACTTC
CAISESGQNEQYF
>TRBJ2-7|NA|TRBD2|TRBV6-1
TGTGCCAGCAACGGGGGGTCAACTGGCGAGCAGTACTTC
CASNGGSTGEQYF
>TRBJ1-2|NA|NA|TRBV7-9
TGTGCCAGCCGAGCGACCGGGCCACGAAACTATGGCTACACCTTC
CASRATGPRNYGYTF
>TRBJ1-2|NA|TRBD1|TRBV30
TGTGCCTGGAGTTCACAGGGGGCGCCCCTCTATGGCTACACCTTC
CAWSSQGAPLYGYTF
>TRBJ2-3|NA|TRBD2|TRBV4-3
TGCGCCAGCAGCCAAAGACTAGCGGGGTACAAAGTGACTAGCACAGATACGCAGTATTTT
CASSQRLAGYKVTSTDTQYF
>TRBJ2-3|NA|NA|TRBV7-3
TGTGCCAGCAGCCCTCTAGCTACGTCCACAGATACGCAGTATTTT
CASSPLATSTDTQYF
>TRBJ2-1|NA|TRBD1|TRBV19
TGTGCCAGTAGAGAAGACAGGGGGAAGTATTCTTACAATGAGCAGTTCTTC
CASREDRGKYSYNEQFF
>TRBJ1-2|NA|NA|TRBV7-2
TGTGCCAGCCCAGAGCGGACAGCTAACACCTATGGCTACACCTTC
CASPERTANTYGYTF
>TRBJ2-1|NA|NA|TRBV7-8
TGTGCCAGCAGCCCGGGATTATTACGATCCAATGAGCAGTTCTTC
CASSPGLLRSNEQFF
>TRBJ1-2|NA|NA|TRBV6-6
TGTGCCAGCATCACCGAGGAAGGCTACACCTTC
CASITEEGYTF
>TRBJ2-7|NA|TRBD2|TRBV5-4
TGTGCCAGCAGCTTTGGACTAGCGGACATGTACGAGCAGTACTTC
CASSFGLADMYEQYF
>TRBJ2-7|NA|NA|TRBV15
TGTGCCACCAGCCCCGGAAGAGGGAGTTCCTACGAGCAGTACTTC
CATSPGRGSSYEQYF
>TRBJ2-5|NA|TRBD1|TRBV2
TGTGCCAGCAGTACCGGGACAGGGGAAAAAGAGACCCAGTACTTC
CASSTGTGEKETQYF
>TRBJ2-5|NA|NA|TRBV27
TGTGCCAGCAGTTTGGGGCCGGGCCTCCAAGAGACCCAGTACTTC
CASSLGPGLQETQYF
>TRBJ2-3|NA|TRBD1|TRBV18
TGTGCCAGCTCACCACCCGAGGACAGGGATAGCACAGATACGCAGTATTTT
CASSPPEDRDSTDTQYF
>TRBJ2-6|NA|NA|TRBV10-3
TGTGCCATCAGTGAGTTGGGCCCGTCTGGGGCCAACGTCCTGACTTTC
CAISELGPSGANVLTF
>TRBJ2-3|NA|TRBD2|TRBV27
TGTGCCAGCAGTTTATATGGAGCGGGAGGGCCGGCAGATACGCAGTATTTT
CASSLYGAGGPADTQYF
>TRBJ2-1|once|NA|TRBV7-3
TGTGCCAGCAGCTTATTTGACGGGAGATACAATGAGCAGTTCTTC
CASSLFDGRYNEQFF
>TRBJ1-2|NA|TRBD1|TRBV11-2
TGTGCCAGCAGCTTTACCGGGACAGGGGTAGCGGAGGGCTACACCTTC
CASSFTGTGVAEGYTF
>TRBJ1-2|NA|NA|TRBV27
TGTGCCAGCAGTTGGAAGACTAACTATGGCTACACCTTC
CASSWKTNYGYTF
>TRBJ2-1|NA|NA|TRBV6-5
TGTGCCAGCAGTTACTCGGCAGGGATTCTCAATGAGCAGTTCTTC
CASSYSAGILNEQFF
>TRBJ2-3|once|TRBD1|TRBV7-9
TGTGCCAGCAGCCATACCTTTGGGACAGGAGTTACAGATACGCAGTATTTT
CASSHTFGTGVTDTQYF
>TRBJ1-1|NA|NA|TRBV7-8
TGTGCCAGCAGCTTAGGGGGGCTCACTGAAGCTTTCTTT
CASSLGGLTEAFF
>TRBJ2-7|NA|TRBD1|TRBV19
TGTGCCAGTAGAGGGACAGGGACCTACGAGCAGTACTTC
CASRGTGTYEQYF
>TRBJ2-5|once|NA|TRBV5-6
TGTGCCAGCAGCTTGGCGGGATTCCAAGAGACCCAGTACTTC
CASSLAGFQETQYF
>TRBJ1-1|NA|NA|TRBV5-1
TGCGCCAGCAGCTTGGGGGAGAGCACTGAAGCTTTCTTT
CASSLGESTEAFF
>TRBJ1-2|NA|NA|TRBV7-9
TGTGCCAGCAGCTTAAACAGGGAAGGGGATGGCTACACCTTC
CASSLNREGDGYTF
>TRBJ2-7|NA|TRBD1|TRBV6-5
TGTGCCAGCACCCCGACAGGGGGGTACTACGAGCAGTACTTC
CASTPTGGYYEQYF
>TRBJ2-2|NA|TRBD2|TRBV29-1
TGCAGCGTTCGGACCCGGGGTAGCGGGAGTATCGGGGAGCTGTTTTTT
CSVRTRGSGSIGELFF
>TRBJ1-1|NA|TRBD1|TRBV5-4
TGTGCCAGCAGCCGAACAGGGGTAAGGAACACTGAAGCTTTCTTT
CASSRTGVRNTEAFF